The text below deals with one T cell receptor (beta chain). The sample is drawn from a study of blood T cell repertoires in COVID-19. Background on the study: Some COVID-19 samples were acute and others convalescent; all came from the United States, Italy and Spain. In each case, the material was cDNA or gDNA derived from T cells, B-cell-depleted T cells, or PBMCs.

The CDR3 extends over 16 amino acids. V was pared by 1 base and J by 1 base, with 10 bases between. Germline lookup yields CDR1 MNHEY and CDR2 SMNVEV (reference sequence). In the original workflow: Reference gene primer amplification yielded estimated nucleated cell counts. Assay used: immunoSEQ multiplex PCR; TCRdb lists only in-frame clones, some missing. From that table come the V and J calls and clone size; the DNA was used to work out D and trimming. The data show about 160,000 clones, roughly 93% seen once. V usage is TRBV27 and J usage is TRBJ2-2; D not certain. The sequence was collected from a man aged 18 to 29 with acute or convalescent COVID-19. The source material was peripheral blood. The CDR3, as DNA: TGTGCCAGCAGTTTATTTTTGCCAGGGAACACCGGGGAGCTGTTTTTT. Residues: CASSLFLPGNTGELFF.